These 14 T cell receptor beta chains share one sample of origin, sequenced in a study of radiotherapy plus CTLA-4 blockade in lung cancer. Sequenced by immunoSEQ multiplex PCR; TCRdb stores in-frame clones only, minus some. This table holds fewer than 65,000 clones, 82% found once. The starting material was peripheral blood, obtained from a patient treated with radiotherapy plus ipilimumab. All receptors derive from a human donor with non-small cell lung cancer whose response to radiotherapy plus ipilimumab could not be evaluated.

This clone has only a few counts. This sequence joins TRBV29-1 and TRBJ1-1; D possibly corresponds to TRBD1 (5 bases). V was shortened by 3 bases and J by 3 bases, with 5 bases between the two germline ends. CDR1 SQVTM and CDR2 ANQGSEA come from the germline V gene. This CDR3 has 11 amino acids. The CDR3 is CSVDRDTEAFF. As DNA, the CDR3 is TGCAGCGTTGACAGGGACACTGAAGCTTTCTTT.

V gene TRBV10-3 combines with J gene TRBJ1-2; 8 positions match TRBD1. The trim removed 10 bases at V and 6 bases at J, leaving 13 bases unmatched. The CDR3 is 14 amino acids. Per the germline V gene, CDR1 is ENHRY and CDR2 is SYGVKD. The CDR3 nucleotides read TGTGCCAGCACCGAACAGGGGGATAGGCATGGCTACACCTTC. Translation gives CASTEQGDRHGYTF.

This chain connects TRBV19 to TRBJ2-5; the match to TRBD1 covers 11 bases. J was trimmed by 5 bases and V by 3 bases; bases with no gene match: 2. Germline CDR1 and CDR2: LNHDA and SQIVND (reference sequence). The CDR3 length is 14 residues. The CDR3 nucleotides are TGTGCCAGTAGTATTGGACAGGGGGCCGAGACCCAGTACTTC. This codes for CASSIGQGAETQYF.

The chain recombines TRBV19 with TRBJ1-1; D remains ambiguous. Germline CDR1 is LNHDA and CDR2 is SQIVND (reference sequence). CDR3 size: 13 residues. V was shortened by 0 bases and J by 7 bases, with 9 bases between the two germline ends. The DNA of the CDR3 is TGTGCCAGTAGTATAGATCCTATTGTTGAAGCTTTCTTT. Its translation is CASSIDPIVEAFF. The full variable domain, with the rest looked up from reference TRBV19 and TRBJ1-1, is DGGITQSPKYLFRKEGQNVTLSCEQNLNHDAMYWYRQDPGQGLRLIYYSQIVNDFQKGDIAEGYSVSREKKESFPLTVTSAQKNPTAFYLCASSIDPIVEAFFGQGTRLTVV.

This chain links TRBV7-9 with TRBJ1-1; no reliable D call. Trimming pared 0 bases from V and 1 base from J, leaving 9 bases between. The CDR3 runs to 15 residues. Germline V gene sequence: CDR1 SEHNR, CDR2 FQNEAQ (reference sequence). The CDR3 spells CASSLALAENTEAFF. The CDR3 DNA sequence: TGTGCCAGCAGCTTAGCATTGGCAGAGAACACTGAAGCTTTCTTT.

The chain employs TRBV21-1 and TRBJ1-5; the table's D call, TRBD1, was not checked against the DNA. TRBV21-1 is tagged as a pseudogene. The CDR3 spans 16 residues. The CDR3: CASSIRNTGCNQPQHF. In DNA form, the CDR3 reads TGTGCCAGCAGCATCAGAAACACAGGGTGCAATCAGCCCCAGCATTTT.

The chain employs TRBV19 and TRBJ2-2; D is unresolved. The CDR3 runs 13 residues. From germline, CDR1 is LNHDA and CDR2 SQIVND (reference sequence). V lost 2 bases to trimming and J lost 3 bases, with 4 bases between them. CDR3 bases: TGTGCCAGTAGTATAACGGACACCGGGGAGCTGTTTTTT. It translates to CASSITDTGELFF.

This chain's CDR3 is CASSLGLAVAYEQYF. The CDR3 region has the DNA TGCGCCAGCAGCCTAGGACTAGCGGTCGCCTACGAGCAGTACTTC. The chain links TRBV5-1 to TRBJ2-7, with 10 bases identical to TRBD2. Trimming removed 4 bases from V and 2 bases from J; junction bases left unmatched: 6. The CDR3 length is 15 residues. Germline CDR1 and CDR2: SGHRS and YFSETQ.

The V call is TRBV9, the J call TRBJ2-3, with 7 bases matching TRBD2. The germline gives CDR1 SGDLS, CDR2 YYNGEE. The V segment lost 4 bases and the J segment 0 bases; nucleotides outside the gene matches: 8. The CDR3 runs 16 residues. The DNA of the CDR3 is TGTGCCAGCAGCTCTTCCCTAGCGGTAAGCACAGATACGCAGTATTTT. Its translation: CASSSSLAVSTDTQYF.

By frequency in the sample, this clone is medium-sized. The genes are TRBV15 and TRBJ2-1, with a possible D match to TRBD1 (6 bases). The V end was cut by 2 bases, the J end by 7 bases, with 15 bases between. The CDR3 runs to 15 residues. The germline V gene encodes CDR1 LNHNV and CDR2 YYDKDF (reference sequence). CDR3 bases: TGTGCCACCAGCAGAATTTCAGGGGTTGGAAATGAGCAGTTCTTC. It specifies CATSRISGVGNEQFF.

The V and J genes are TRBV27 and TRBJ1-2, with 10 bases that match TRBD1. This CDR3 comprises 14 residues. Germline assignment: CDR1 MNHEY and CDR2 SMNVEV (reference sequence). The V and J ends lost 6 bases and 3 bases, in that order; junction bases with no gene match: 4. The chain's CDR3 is CASSDRGHDYGYTF. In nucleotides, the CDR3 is TGTGCCAGCAGCGACAGGGGGCACGACTATGGCTACACCTTC.

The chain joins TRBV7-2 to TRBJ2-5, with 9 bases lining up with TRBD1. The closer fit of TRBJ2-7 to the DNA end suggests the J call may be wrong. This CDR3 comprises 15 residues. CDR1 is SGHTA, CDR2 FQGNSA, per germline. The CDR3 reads CASSPGTGQWYEQYF. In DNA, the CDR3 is TGTGCCAGCAGCCCCGGGACAGGGCAATGGTACGAGCAGTACTTC.

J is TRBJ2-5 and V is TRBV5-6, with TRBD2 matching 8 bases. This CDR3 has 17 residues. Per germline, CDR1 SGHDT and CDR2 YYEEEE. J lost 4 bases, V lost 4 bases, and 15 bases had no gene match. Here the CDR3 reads CASSRGLGGGRGETQYF. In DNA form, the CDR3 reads TGTGCCAGCAGCAGGGGACTAGGGGGGGGGCGGGGAGAGACCCAGTACTTC.

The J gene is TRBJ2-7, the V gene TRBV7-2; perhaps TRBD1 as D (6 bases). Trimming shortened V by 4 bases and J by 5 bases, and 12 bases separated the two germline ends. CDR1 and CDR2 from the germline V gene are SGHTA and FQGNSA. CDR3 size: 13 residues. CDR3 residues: CASSWGYRDEQYF. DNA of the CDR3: TGTGCCAGCAGCTGGGGTTACAGGGACGAGCAGTACTTC. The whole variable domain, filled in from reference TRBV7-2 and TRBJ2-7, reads GAGVSQSPSNKVTEKGKDVELRCDPISGHTALYWYRQSLGQGLEFLIYFQGNSAPDKSGLPSDRFSAERTGGSVSTLTIQRTQQEDSAVYLCASSWGYRDEQYFGPGTRLTVT.